A single sample gave rise to the 22 T cell receptor beta chains below, sequenced in a study of tumor-infiltrating lymphocytes in primary liver carcinoma. TCR beta cDNA came from approximately 540 ng total RNA, primed with a constant-region primer. Library construction for TCR beta comprised three nested multiplex PCR rounds performed with slightly modified ARM-PCR. Investigators reported that the first two PCR rounds, at 10 to 11 cycles each, used TRBV1-TRBV30 forward primers with a C-beta reverse primer. TCRdb reanalysed the multiplex PCR reads using MiXCR and keeps one entry per CDR3 protein. The sample includes about 320,000 distinct CDR3 sequences, roughly three fifths of them seen just once. The blood RNA (from unsorted whole blood) was obtained, and germline DNA was also extracted. Sequencing input: peripheral blood. Receptor source: a woman in her 30s with primary liver carcinoma and hepatitis B virus infection.

On this clonotype itself: A read error may be the cause here, since a much bigger clone is one base away. The chain is built from TRBV29-1 and TRBJ1-4; 10 bases fit TRBD1. The CDR3 has 14 amino acids. CDR1 and CDR2 (germline): SQVTM, ANQGSEA. In nucleotides, the CDR3 is TGCAGCGCTCGCGGACAGGGGGGAAATGACAAACTGTTTTTT. Translated: CSARGQGGNDKLFF.

This clonotype was seen a handful of times. V gene TRBV14 combines with J gene TRBJ2-5; D tentatively fits TRBD1 or TRBD2 (6 bases each). Looked up from germline, CDR1 is SGHDN and CDR2 is FVKESK. CDR3 size: 11 residues. The CDR3: CATGAGETQYF. The CDR3 DNA sequence: TGTGCGACGGGGGCCGGGGAGACCCAGTACTTC.

About this clonotype: Given a much more abundant clone one base away, this may be a read error. The CDR3 loop is CASRSTGGRSNQPQYF. Here the CDR3 DNA reads TGTGCCAGCAGGTCGACAGGGGGCAGGAGCAATCAGCCCCAGTATTTT. The chain joins TRBV12-3 or TRBV12-4 to TRBJ1-5; the match to TRBD1 covers 10 bases. The J call may not be correct, given that the DNA end is closer to TRBJ2-3. The CDR3 totals 16 residues.

As for this clonotype: A much larger clone is a single base away; this may be a read error. This rearrangement joins TRBV5-5 to TRBJ2-4; D is unclear. Trimming took 0 bases from V and 8 from J, leaving 15 bases between them. The germline V gene has CDR1 SGHKS and CDR2 YYEKEE (reference sequence). This CDR3 region has 15 residues. CDR3 sequence (DNA): TGTGCCAGCAGCTTGGAGGTTCTACAACGAGACATTCAGTACTTC. As protein: CASSLEVLQRDIQYF.

This clonotype has only a few counts. V and J are TRBV6-2 or TRBV6-3 and TRBJ1-4; tentative D call: TRBD1 (5 bases). Germline V gene data show CDR1 as MNHEY and CDR2 as SVGEGT. The V end lost 7 bases, the J end lost 2 bases, and 11 bases lay between the germline ends. The CDR3 covers 14 residues. CDR3 DNA: TGTGCCAGCAAGTCATGGGGGACTAATGAAAAACTGTTTTTT. Its translation is CASKSWGTNEKLFF.

This clonotype was seen a handful of times. CDR3 in amino acids: CASRWNRLSYEQYF. The CDR3, as DNA: TGTGCCAGTCGTTGGAACAGACTCTCCTACGAGCAGTACTTC. V usage is TRBV28 and J usage is TRBJ2-7; D gene ambiguous. Trimming stripped 9 bases from V and 0 bases from J, with 15 bases between. Germline V gene lookup returns CDR1 MDHEN and CDR2 SYDVKM. CDR3 length: 14 residues.

Notes on this clonotype: Possible read error: a much larger clone is one base away. CDR3 amino acids: CASSKGALDTGTQYF. CDR3 DNA: TGCGCCAGCAGTAAAGGAGCCCTCGATACAGGTACGCAGTATTTT. The chain combines TRBV4-1 with TRBJ2-3, with a weak D call TRBD1 (5 bases). Looked up from germline, CDR1 is MGHRA and CDR2 is YSYEKL. CDR3 length: 15 amino acids.

Details on this clonotype: A much larger clonotype is one base distant, so this may be a read error. The chain has TRBV6-6 and TRBJ1-5; perhaps TRBD1 as D (6 bases). Between the trimmed V and J ends, which lost 4 bases and 6 bases, there was a span of 13 bases. Per the germline V gene, CDR1 is MNHNY and CDR2 is SVGAGI (reference sequence). This CDR3 comprises 14 residues. The DNA for the CDR3 is TGTGCCAGCAGTTCACGGCAGGGGAGTCAGCCCCAGCATTTT. Translation: CASSSRQGSQPQHF.

Regarding this clonotype: A much larger clone lies a single base off, so this may be a read error. J is TRBJ2-7 and V is TRBV4-3, with D perhaps matching TRBD2 (6 bases). Germline-derived CDR1 and CDR2 are LGHNA and YSLEER. Deletions cut 1 base from V and 6 bases from J, with 19 bases between. This CDR3 has 16 residues. The CDR3 reads CASSQVRGGTNFEQYF. CDR3 DNA sequence: TGCGCCAGCAGCCAAGTTAGGGGCGGGACGAACTTCGAGCAGTACTTC.

This clonotype has only a few counts. V gene TRBV11-2 combines with J gene TRBJ2-7; the D gene is possibly TRBD1 (6 bases). The CDR3 has 15 amino acids. V lost 5 bases and J 4 bases, leaving 18 bases between the germline ends. Looked up from germline, CDR1 is SGHAT and CDR2 is FQNNGV. The CDR3 here is CASSVRQVTRYEQYF. In DNA form, the CDR3 reads TGTGCCAGCAGCGTCCGACAGGTGACACGGTACGAGCAGTACTTC.

Concerning this clonotype itself: Its ends do not fully match the called genes, so a read error is possible. This sequence joins TRBV12-3 or TRBV12-4 and TRBJ2-5, with a possible D match to TRBD2 (6 bases). This CDR3 contains 15 residues. CDR3 DNA: TGTGCCAGCCGTTTGCCCTCACTAGCAAAAGAGACCCAGTACTTC. Translation: CASRLPSLAKETQYF.

In its sample, this clonotype was seen once. The rearrangement links TRBV9 to TRBJ2-3; D remains ambiguous. V shed 3 bases and J shed 8 bases, with 10 bases lying between them. The CDR3 is 12 residues long. CDR1 and CDR2 (germline): SGDLS, YYNGEE. CDR3 in amino acids: CASSARLGTQYF. CDR3 bases: TGTGCCAGCAGCGCCAGACTGGGTACGCAGTATTTT.

A note on this clonotype: Mismatch with germline at one junction end may stem from a read error. The chain employs TRBV11-2 and TRBJ2-2, with 7 bases fitting TRBD2. Germline assignment: CDR1 SGHAT and CDR2 FQNNGV. This CDR3 has 14 amino acids. The CDR3 is CASSPRLNSGELFF. CDR3 coding DNA: TGTGCCAGTAGCCCCCGACTGAACAGCGGGGAACTGTTTTTT.

This sequence joins TRBV6-2 or TRBV6-3 and TRBJ2-1, with D perhaps TRBD2 (6 bases). The V and J ends lost 5 bases and 6 bases respectively, with 32 bases between them. Germline-derived CDR1 and CDR2 are MNHEY and SVGEGT. The CDR3 covers 20 residues. As DNA, the CDR3 is TGTGCCAGCAGTAAAGAAAATTTGGGGCGGGAATCCCCACCCCCCAATGAGCAGTTCTTC. Translation: CASSKENLGRESPPPNEQFF.

The chain links TRBV5-6 to TRBJ2-3; the D gene is possibly TRBD2 (6 bases). V lost 3 bases and J 0 bases, leaving 14 bases between the germline ends. This CDR3 spans 16 amino acids. Per germline, CDR1 SGHDT and CDR2 YYEEEE. The CDR3 here is CASSSPLGGSTDTQYF. The CDR3 DNA reads as TGTGCCAGCAGCTCCCCCTTGGGAGGTAGCACAGATACGCAGTATTTT.

This clonotype was counted between two and nine times. V usage is TRBV6-2 or TRBV6-3 and J usage is TRBJ1-5; no clear D. V lost 6 bases and J lost 0, with 12 bases in between. The germline gives CDR1 MNHEY, CDR2 SVGEGT. The CDR3 is 15 amino acids. The DNA for the CDR3 is TGTGCCAGCAGCGGATTTCGGGATAGCAATCAGCCCCAGCATTTT. It codes for CASSGFRDSNQPQHF.

There are a few counts of this clonotype. The chain has TRBV29-1 and TRBJ1-6; D is ambiguous. CDR1 SQVTM and CDR2 ANQGSEA come from the germline V gene. The CDR3 is 12 amino acids. Trimming removed 4 bases at V and 7 bases at J, with 8 bases between. The chain's CDR3 is CSVGYPNSPLHF. CDR3 nucleotides: TGCAGCGTTGGGTACCCCAATTCACCCCTCCACTTT.

As for this clonotype: With a much larger clone just one base away, this may be a read error. V and J are TRBV12-3 or TRBV12-4 and TRBJ2-2, with D perhaps matching TRBD2 (6 bases). The CDR3 is 14 amino acids. V lost 7 bases and J 1 base, leaving 10 bases between the germline ends. The CDR3 here is CASTRRGNTGELFF. Here the CDR3 DNA reads TGTGCCAGCACCCGGAGGGGGAACACCGGGGAGCTGTTTTTT.

Turning to this clonotype: Its ends do not fully match the called genes, so a read error is possible. The chain employs TRBV4-1 and TRBJ2-5; D is possibly TRBD2 (6 bases). The length of the CDR3 is 15 residues. The germline gives CDR1 MGHRA, CDR2 YSYEKL. The DNA of the CDR3 is TGCGGCAGCAGCCAAGATGTCGGGAGACAGGAGACCCAGTACTTC. Translation gives CGSSQDVGRQETQYF.

Worth noting for this clonotype: The junction differs from germline at one of its ends, possibly a read error. V usage is TRBV11-3 and J usage is TRBJ2-7, with D perhaps matching TRBD2 (6 bases). CDR3 size: 13 residues. CDR1 is SGHNT, CDR2 YENEEA, per germline. CDR3 in amino acids: CASSFWGVYEQCF. CDR3 bases: TGTGCCAGCAGCTTTTGGGGGGTCTACGAGCAGTGCTTC.

This clonotype has just a few counts. The chain recombines TRBV6-2 or TRBV6-3 with TRBJ1-5; maybe TRBD1 (5 bases). From germline, CDR1 is MNHEY and CDR2 SVGEGT. The ends were cut back, 6 bases at V and 3 bases at J, with 12 bases in the middle. This CDR3 region has 14 residues. The CDR3 region is CASRTGLLNQPQHF. CDR3 nucleotides: TGTGCCAGCAGAACGGGACTCCTCAATCAGCCCCAGCATTTT.

Many counts were recorded for this clonotype. The CDR3 nucleotides read TGTGCCAGCGGGCTGGGGGGCCTCCTCTACGAGCAGTACTTC. Amino acid sequence: CASGLGGLLYEQYF. This chain joins TRBV12-3 or TRBV12-4 and TRBJ2-7; D is possibly TRBD1 or TRBD2 (6 bases each). V was pared by 8 bases and J by 3 bases, with 17 bases between. This CDR3 region has 14 residues.